This T cell receptor beta chain was recovered during a study of blood T cell repertoires in COVID-19. Study-level information: Material from acute and convalescent COVID-19 was sourced from the United States, Italy and Spain.

This clone has more than one count but fewer than ten. Here immunoSEQ multiplex PCR was the method, and the copy in TCRdb shows in-frame clones only, minus some. The sample lists about 180,000 clones, approximately 88% occurring once. Germline V CDR1 and CDR2: MGHRA, YSYEKL. Trimming shortened V by 5 bases and J by 6 bases, and 20 bases separated the two germline ends. The CDR3 has 16 amino acids. The sample comprised peripheral blood. The receptor's source is a woman in her thirties with acute or convalescent COVID-19. The chain is built from TRBV4-1 and TRBJ2-1; D possibly corresponds to TRBD2 (5 bases). As DNA, the CDR3 is TGCGCCAGCAGCTTATTACGCGGTTCGGGGTTCAATGAGCAGTTCTTC. This encodes CASSLLRGSGFNEQFF.